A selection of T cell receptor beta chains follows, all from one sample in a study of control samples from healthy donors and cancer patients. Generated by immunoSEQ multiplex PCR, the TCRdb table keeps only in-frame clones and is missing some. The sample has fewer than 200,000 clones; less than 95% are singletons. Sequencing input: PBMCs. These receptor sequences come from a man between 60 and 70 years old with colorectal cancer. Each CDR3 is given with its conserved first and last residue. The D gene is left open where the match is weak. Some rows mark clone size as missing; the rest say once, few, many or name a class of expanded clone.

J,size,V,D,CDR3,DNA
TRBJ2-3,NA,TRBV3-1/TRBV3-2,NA,CASSQDVGFTDTQYF,TGTGCCAGCAGCCAAGATGTGGGTTTCACAGATACGCAGTATTTT
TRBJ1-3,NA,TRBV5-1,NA,CASSLSPQTVNSGNTIYF,TGCGCCAGCAGCTTGAGTCCCCAAACAGTGAACTCTGGAAACACCATATATTTT
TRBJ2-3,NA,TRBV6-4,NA,CASSDGVQPSDTQYF,TGTGCCAGCAGTGACGGAGTACAGCCATCAGATACGCAGTATTTT
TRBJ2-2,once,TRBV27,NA,CASSLGRANTGELFF,TGTGCCAGCAGTTTAGGGAGAGCTAACACCGGGGAGCTGTTTTTT
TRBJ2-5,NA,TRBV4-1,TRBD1,CASSQADRDRETQYF,TGCGCCAGCAGCCAGGCGGACAGGGACCGGGAGACCCAGTACTTC
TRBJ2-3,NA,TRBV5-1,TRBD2,CASSSTSGGASTDTQYF,TGCGCCAGCAGCTCCACTAGCGGGGGAGCTAGCACAGATACGCAGTATTTT
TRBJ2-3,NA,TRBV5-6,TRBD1,CASSQLAGTGFTDTQYF,TGTGCCAGCAGCCAACTCGCCGGGACAGGGTTTACAGATACGCAGTATTTT
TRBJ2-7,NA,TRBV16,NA,CASSQYNEQYF,TGTGCCAGCAGCCAATATAACGAGCAGTACTTC
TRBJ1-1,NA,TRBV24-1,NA,CATSEGGTPRAFF,TGTGCCACCAGTGAGGGAGGGACTCCAAGAGCTTTCTTT
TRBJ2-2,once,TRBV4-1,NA,CASSLRWGENTGELFF,TGCGCCAGCAGCCTAAGGTGGGGGGAGAACACCGGGGAGCTGTTTTTT
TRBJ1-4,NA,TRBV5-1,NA,CASSVRGDTEKLFF,TGCGCCAGCAGCGTCCGGGGGGATACTGAAAAACTGTTTTTT
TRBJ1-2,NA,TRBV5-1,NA,CASSLAGGAFYGYTF,TGCGCCAGCAGCTTGGCCGGAGGGGCATTTTATGGCTACACCTTC
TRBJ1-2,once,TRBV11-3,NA,CASSLNGYYGYTF,TGTGCCAGCAGCTTAAACGGATACTATGGCTACACCTTC
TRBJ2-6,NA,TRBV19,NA,CASSVSSGANVLTF,TGTGCCAGTAGTGTAAGCTCTGGGGCCAACGTCCTGACTTTC
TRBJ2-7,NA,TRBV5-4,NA,CASSLAGGEEQYF,TGTGCCAGCAGCTTGGCTGGGGGCGAGGAGCAGTACTTC
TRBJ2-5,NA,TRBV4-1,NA,CASSHAGEETQYF,TGCGCCAGCAGCCATGCTGGGGAAGAGACCCAGTACTTC
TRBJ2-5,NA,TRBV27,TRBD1,CASRLTGGRETQYF,TGTGCCAGCAGGTTGACAGGGGGCCGGGAGACCCAGTACTTC
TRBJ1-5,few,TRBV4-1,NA,CASSSVSNQPQHF,TGCGCCAGCAGCTCGGTTAGCAATCAGCCCCAGCATTTT
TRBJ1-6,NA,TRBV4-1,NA,CASSQGGYSPLHF,TGCGCCAGCAGCCAAGGAGGGTATTCACCCCTCCACTTT
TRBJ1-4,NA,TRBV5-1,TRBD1,CASSPGQGRAEKLFF,TGCGCCAGCAGCCCGGGACAGGGGAGGGCTGAAAAACTGTTTTTT
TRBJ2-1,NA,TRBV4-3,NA,CASSRALDSGNEQFF,TGCGCCAGCAGCCGGGCCTTGGACAGCGGCAATGAGCAGTTCTTC
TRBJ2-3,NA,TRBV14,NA,CASSQFQADTQYF,TGTGCCAGCAGCCAATTTCAGGCGGATACGCAGTATTTT
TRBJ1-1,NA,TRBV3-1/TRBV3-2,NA,CASSLGVFEAFF,TGTGCCAGCAGCCTCGGGGTCTTTGAAGCTTTCTTT
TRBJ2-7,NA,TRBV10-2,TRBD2,CASSRSSGGAYEQYF,TGCGCCAGCAGTAGATCCAGTGGGGGGGCCTACGAGCAGTACTTC
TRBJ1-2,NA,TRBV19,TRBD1,CASRPSGTGDGLYGYTF,TGTGCCAGTAGGCCATCCGGGACAGGCGACGGGCTCTATGGCTACACCTTC
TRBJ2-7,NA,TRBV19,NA,CASSMAPGRYEQYF,TGTGCCAGTAGTATGGCCCCCGGGCGGTACGAGCAGTACTTC
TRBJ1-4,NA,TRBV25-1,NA,CASISPGSNEKLFF,TGTGCCAGCATATCACCCGGGTCTAATGAAAAACTGTTTTTT
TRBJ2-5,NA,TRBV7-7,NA,CASSLNTEETQYF,TGTGCCAGCAGCTTAAATACAGAAGAGACCCAGTACTTC
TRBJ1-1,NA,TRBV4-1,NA,CASSQSGANTEAFF,TGCGCCAGCAGCCAATCGGGGGCGAACACTGAAGCTTTCTTT
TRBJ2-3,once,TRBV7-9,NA,CASILAGTDTQYF,NA
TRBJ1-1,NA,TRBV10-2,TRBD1,CASRGTGNTEAFF,TGCGCCAGCAGGGGGACAGGGAACACTGAAGCTTTCTTT
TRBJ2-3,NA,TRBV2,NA,CASRTMGQFTDTQYF,TGTGCCAGCCGGACTATGGGACAGTTCACAGATACGCAGTATTTT
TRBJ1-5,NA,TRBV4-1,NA,CASSQRDQPQHF,TGCGCCAGCAGCCAGCGGGATCAGCCCCAGCATTTT